A single sample is the source of the 29 T cell receptor beta chains below, sequenced in a study of blood T cell repertoires in COVID-19. Profiled with immunoSEQ multiplex PCR; TCRdb holds only in-frame clones, not every one. The sample carries 97,000 or so clones, 85% to 90% recorded once. Sequences were obtained from peripheral blood. All receptors come from a man aged 50 to 59 with active or convalescent COVID-19.

The chain has TRBV19 and TRBJ1-4; weak D call: TRBD1 (6 bases). V dropped 5 bases and J dropped 4 bases, with 14 bases sitting between them. The CDR3 extends over 15 amino acids. Germline V CDR1 and CDR2: LNHDA, SQIVND (reference sequence). This chain's CDR3 is CASSASGQINEKLFF. CDR3 in DNA: TGTGCCAGTAGTGCCTCCGGACAGATTAATGAAAAACTGTTTTTT. The complete variable domain, with remaining parts taken from reference TRBV19 and TRBJ1-4, reads DGGITQSPKYLFRKEGQNVTLSCEQNLNHDAMYWYRQDPGQGLRLIYYSQIVNDFQKGDIAEGYSVSREKKESFPLTVTSAQKNPTAFYLCASSASGQINEKLFFGSGTQLSVL.

The V and J genes are TRBV6-2 or TRBV6-3 and TRBJ2-4, with D perhaps matching TRBD2 (5 bases). V was clipped by 6 bases and J by 6 bases, with 21 bases between them. The CDR3 consists of 16 residues. Germline CDR1 MNHEY, CDR2 SVGEGT. The CDR3 sequence is CASSRGVGGSGNIQYF. The CDR3 DNA sequence: TGTGCCAGCAGCCGCGGAGTAGGCGGGTCTGGAAACATTCAGTACTTC.

The rearrangement links TRBV11-2 to TRBJ1-6; no reliable D call. The CDR3 consists of 14 residues. Per the germline V gene, CDR1 is SGHAT and CDR2 is FQNNGV. Trimming removed 4 bases at V and 5 bases at J, with 9 bases between. CDR3 coding DNA: TGTGCCAGCAGCTCCTCGGTCAATAATTCACCCCTCCACTTT. It codes for CASSSSVNNSPLHF.

The chain couples TRBV3-1 (or the pseudogene TRBV3-2) to TRBJ2-5; the match to TRBD2 covers 12 bases. The germline CDR1 and CDR2 sequences are LGHDT and YNNKEL (reference sequence). Trimming at V came to 4 bases and at J to 6 bases, leaving 6 bases not matched to a gene. CDR3 size: 15 residues. The CDR3 nucleotides are TGTGCCAGCAGCCGGACTAGCGGGGATAGGAAGACCCAGTACTTC. Translation gives CASSRTSGDRKTQYF.

The chain is built from TRBV5-4 and TRBJ2-7; D gene uncertain. The ends were cut back, 1 base at V and 0 bases at J, with 14 bases in the middle. The CDR3 sequence is 16 residues long. Per the germline V gene, CDR1 is SGHNT and CDR2 is YYREEE (reference sequence). The CDR3 region is CASSLLVQVSSYEQYV. CDR3 bases: TGTGCCAGCAGCTTGTTGGTTCAGGTGAGCTCCTACGAGCAGTACGTC.

This clone was found a few times. The J gene is TRBJ1-2, the V gene TRBV14; D uncertain. CDR1 SGHDN and CDR2 FVKESK come from the germline V gene. Trimming pared 1 base from V and 4 bases from J, leaving 10 bases between. This CDR3 has 14 amino acids. CDR3 amino acids: CASSQGALGYGYTF. In DNA form, the CDR3 reads TGTGCCAGCAGCCAAGGGGCGCTTGGCTATGGCTACACCTTC.

The rearrangement joins TRBV14 to TRBJ2-7; D is perhaps TRBD2 (5 bases). This CDR3 has 15 residues. Germline CDR1 is SGHDN and CDR2 is FVKESK. V shed 1 base and J shed 2 bases, with 12 bases lying between them. DNA of the CDR3: TGTGCCAGCAGCCAAGGCCGGGGTGGGACCTACGAGCAGTACTTC. Its translation: CASSQGRGGTYEQYF.

V gene TRBV12-3 or TRBV12-4 combines with J gene TRBJ1-6; D is unresolved. V was cut by 3 bases and J by 5 bases, with 5 bases left in between. There are 13 residues in the CDR3. The CDR3 loop reads CASSLTDNSPLHF. The CDR3, as DNA: TGTGCCAGCAGTTTGACTGATAATTCACCCCTCCACTTT.

The chain combines TRBV10-2 with TRBJ1-6; D may be TRBD1 (5 bases). Looked up from germline, CDR1 is WSHSY and CDR2 is SAAADI. Trimming stripped 0 bases from V and 8 bases from J, with 11 bases between. This CDR3 spans 15 amino acids. The CDR3 here is CASSESSGLHSPLHF. CDR3 DNA: TGCGCCAGCAGTGAGTCATCAGGGCTTCATTCACCCCTCCACTTT.

The chain uses TRBV6-5 and TRBJ1-2; TRBD1 matches 7 bases. CDR1 is MNHEY and CDR2 is SVGAGI in the germline V gene. The junction had 6 bases not matched to a gene; V was cut back by 5 bases and J by 3 bases. The CDR3 runs 14 residues. This CDR3 is CASSRQGSYYGYTF. The CDR3 DNA is TGTGCCAGCAGTAGACAGGGTTCGTACTATGGCTACACCTTC.

This sequence joins TRBV6-5 and TRBJ2-7, with TRBD1 matching over 8 bases. The J segment lost 3 bases and the V segment lost 0 bases, leaving 4 bases of the junction unmatched. There are 15 residues in the CDR3. Germline CDR1 and CDR2: MNHEY and SVGAGI. CDR3 sequence: CASSYSDRGGYEQYF. As DNA, the CDR3 is TGTGCCAGCAGTTACTCCGACAGGGGAGGCTACGAGCAGTACTTC.

This clone turned up a few times. The chain is built from TRBV7-8 and TRBJ2-7; D ambiguous. The V end was cut by 5 bases, the J end by 6 bases, with 11 bases between. Germline V gene data show CDR1 as SGHVS and CDR2 as FQNEAQ. The CDR3 covers 12 residues. The CDR3 here is CASSIIGPEQYF. As DNA, the CDR3 is TGTGCCAGCAGCATCATCGGTCCCGAGCAGTACTTC.

The chain joins TRBV5-1 to TRBJ2-2; 9 positions agree with TRBD1. Germline V CDR1 and CDR2: SGHRS, YFSETQ. The CDR3 is 15 residues long. Trimming took 4 bases from V and 3 from J; bases not matched to a gene: 4. The CDR3 reads CASSGGQGDTGELFF. The CDR3, as DNA: TGCGCCAGCAGCGGGGGACAGGGCGACACCGGGGAGCTGTTTTTT. The complete variable domain, with remaining parts taken from reference TRBV5-1 and TRBJ2-2, reads KAGVTQTPRYLIKTRGQQVTLSCSPISGHRSVSWYQQTPGQGLQFLFEYFSETQRNKGNFPGRFSGRQFSNSRSEMNVSTLELGDSALYLCASSGGQGDTGELFFGEGSRLTVL.

The rearrangement uses TRBV7-9 and TRBJ1-3, with D uncertain. V shed 4 bases and J shed 6 bases, with 4 bases lying between them. The CDR3 contains 11 residues. Germline-derived CDR1 and CDR2 are SEHNR and FQNEAQ (reference sequence). The CDR3 DNA follows: TGTGCCAGCAGCTCCCAAAACACCATATATTTT. It specifies CASSSQNTIYF. Full variable domain (remainder filled in from reference TRBV7-9 and TRBJ1-3): DTGVSQNPRHKITKRGQNVTFRCDPISEHNRLYWYRQTLGQGPEFLTYFQNEAQLEKSRLLSDRFSAERPKGSFSTLEIQRTEQGDSAMYLCASSSQNTIYFGEGSWLTVV.

CDR3 loop: CASSPVGQGTYGYTF. CDR3 coding DNA: TGTGCCAGCAGCCCCGTCGGACAGGGAACCTATGGCTACACCTTC. The rearrangement joins TRBV6-2 or TRBV6-3 to TRBJ1-2; 8 bases fit TRBD1. This CDR3 has 15 amino acids. The germline CDR1 and CDR2 sequences are MNHEY and SVGEGT. The J segment lost 4 bases and the V segment lost 6 bases, leaving 10 bases of the junction unmatched.

The V call is TRBV27, the J call TRBJ2-7; 9 nucleotides line up with TRBD1. CDR1 is MNHEY and CDR2 is SMNVEV in the germline V gene (reference sequence). The length of the CDR3 is 15 residues. V gave up 7 bases and J gave up 3 bases; unmatched junction bases: 10. The DNA of the CDR3 is TGTGCCAGCACTACACAGGGGGCGTCGTACTACGAGCAGTACGTC. Translating gives CASTTQGASYYEQYV.

This chain connects TRBV6-5 to TRBJ1-5; D not certain. Trimming took 0 bases from V and 6 from J, leaving 12 bases between them. The CDR3 totals 15 residues. Germline V gives CDR1 MNHEY, CDR2 SVGAGI. The CDR3 region is CASSYSKDRGQPQHF. DNA of the CDR3: TGTGCCAGCAGTTACTCGAAGGACCGGGGTCAGCCCCAGCATTTT.

This rearrangement joins TRBV28 to TRBJ2-3; D uncertain. CDR1 and CDR2 (germline): MDHEN, SYDVKM. Trimming cost V 2 bases and J 3 bases, with 15 bases left between them. This CDR3 comprises 16 residues. This CDR3 is CASSLAGPALTDTQYF. The CDR3 DNA is TGTGCCAGCAGTTTAGCCGGCCCGGCACTAACAGATACGCAGTATTTT. Looking up the rest from reference TRBV28 and TRBJ2-3 gives the full variable domain: DVKVTQSSRYLVKRTGEKVFLECVQDMDHENMFWYRQDPGLGLRLIYFSYDVKMKEKGDIPEGYSVSREKKERFSLILESASTNQTSMYLCASSLAGPALTDTQYFGPGTRLTVL.

The chain employs TRBV19 and TRBJ2-3, with TRBD1 as a possible D gene (6 bases). From germline, CDR1 is LNHDA and CDR2 SQIVND (reference sequence). The ends were cut back, 6 bases at V and 4 bases at J, with 14 bases in the middle. The CDR3 runs 14 residues. CDR3 bases: TGTGCCAGTAGCGGGCGACAGGCTCCAGATACGCAGTATTTT. Its translation is CASSGRQAPDTQYF.

J is TRBJ2-3 and V is TRBV10-3, with 7 bases that match TRBD1. The ends lost 6 bases at V and 2 bases at J; junction bases unmatched: 5. Germline CDR1 and CDR2: ENHRY and SYGVKD. The CDR3 runs to 14 residues. CDR3 protein: CAIRRGQDTDTQYF. As DNA, the CDR3 is TGTGCCATCAGGAGAGGACAGGACACAGATACGCAGTATTTT.

The CDR3 sequence is CASSQGQGVYEQYF. CDR3 coding DNA: TGCGCCAGCAGCCAGGGACAGGGGGTGTACGAGCAGTACTTC. The chain has TRBV5-1 and TRBJ2-7, with 11 bases fitting TRBD1. The trim removed 4 bases at V and 4 bases at J, leaving 4 bases unmatched. The germline V gene encodes CDR1 SGHRS and CDR2 YFSETQ. The CDR3 is 14 residues long. Looking up the rest from reference TRBV5-1 and TRBJ2-7 gives the full variable domain: KAGVTQTPRYLIKTRGQQVTLSCSPISGHRSVSWYQQTPGQGLQFLFEYFSETQRNKGNFPGRFSGRQFSNSRSEMNVSTLELGDSALYLCASSQGQGVYEQYFGPGTRLTVT.

The gene calls are TRBV28 and TRBJ1-3, with D perhaps TRBD1 (5 bases). The ends were cut back, 3 bases at V and 4 bases at J, with 16 bases in the middle. Germline V CDR1 and CDR2: MDHEN, SYDVKM. The CDR3 runs to 16 residues. CDR3 in DNA: TGTGCCAGCAGTTTTTCTTCAGGGTTGAGAGGAAACACCATATATTTT. Amino acids: CASSFSSGLRGNTIYF.

This chain joins TRBV28 and TRBJ1-3; TRBD1 aligns across 7 bases. The CDR3 has 14 residues. The ends lost 7 bases at V and 4 bases at J; junction bases unmatched: 7. Looked up from germline, CDR1 is MDHEN and CDR2 is SYDVKM. The CDR3 here is CASIETGRGNTIYF. The CDR3 coding sequence is TGTGCCAGCATCGAGACAGGGCGCGGAAACACCATATATTTT. The entire variable domain, with the rest obtained from reference TRBV28 and TRBJ1-3, is as follows: DVKVTQSSRYLVKRTGEKVFLECVQDMDHENMFWYRQDPGLGLRLIYFSYDVKMKEKGDIPEGYSVSREKKERFSLILESASTNQTSMYLCASIETGRGNTIYFGEGSWLTVV.

The chain employs TRBV6-2 or TRBV6-3 and TRBJ1-5; 8 bases are a match to TRBD1. The J segment lost 5 bases and the V segment lost 0 bases, leaving 6 bases of the junction unmatched. Germline V gene data show CDR1 as MNHEY and CDR2 as SVGEGT. The CDR3 is 16 residues long. CDR3 sequence reads: CASSYSSGGVDQPQHF. The CDR3 DNA follows: TGTGCCAGCAGTTACTCGTCAGGGGGCGTTGATCAGCCCCAGCATTTT.

The chain couples TRBV21-1 to TRBJ2-2; the listed D gene, TRBD2, was not tested against the DNA. TRBV21-1 is a pseudogene segment. The CDR3 has 15 amino acids. CDR3 nucleotides: TGTGCCAGCAGCCTCGGAGGCTGGAACACCGGGGAGCTGTTTTTT. Its translation: CASSLGGWNTGELFF.

The V and J genes are TRBV28 and TRBJ2-7; possible D gene TRBD2, 5 bases. Germline V CDR1 and CDR2: MDHEN, SYDVKM. The germline V and J ends were trimmed by 3 bases and 0 bases, with 12 bases remaining between them. The CDR3 length is 15 residues. In nucleotides, the CDR3 is TGTGCCAGCAGTTTGGGAGCGGTAGACTCCTACGAGCAGTACGTC. As protein: CASSLGAVDSYEQYV.

V usage is TRBV3-1 (or the pseudogene TRBV3-2) and J usage is TRBJ1-2, with 11 bases aligning to TRBD1. V trimming: 3 bases; J trimming: 9 bases; junction bases outside the gene matches: 3. Germline CDR1 is LGHDT and CDR2 is YNNKEL (reference sequence). CDR3 length: 13 amino acids. The CDR3 sequence: CASSQGTGGSYTF. The CDR3, as DNA: TGTGCCAGCAGCCAGGGGACAGGGGGTAGCTACACCTTC.

The chain carries TRBV20-1 and TRBJ1-4; D uncertain. Per germline, CDR1 DFQATT and CDR2 SNEGSKA (reference sequence). This CDR3 region has 15 residues. Between the trimmed V and J ends, which lost 3 bases and 2 bases, there was a span of 13 bases. The DNA for the CDR3 is TGCAGTGCTAGTGAGGGAGGAAGGACTAATGAAAAACTGTTTTTT. It specifies CSASEGGRTNEKLFF.

This clone came up a few times. The V gene is TRBV5-1, the J gene TRBJ1-2; 7 bases are a match to TRBD1. There are 17 residues in the CDR3. J lost 4 bases, V lost 3 bases, and 15 bases had no gene match. CDR1 is SGHRS and CDR2 is YFSETQ in the germline V gene. The CDR3 protein is CASSSLPTGVRGYGYTF. The CDR3, as DNA: TGCGCCAGCAGCTCGCTCCCCACAGGGGTCCGGGGCTATGGCTACACCTTC.